Following are 29 T cell receptor beta chains from one sample sequenced in a study of blood T cell repertoires in COVID-19. Only in-frame clones appear in the TCRdb table, and some are missing; sequencing was by immunoSEQ multiplex PCR. Among some 250,000 clones listed, about 80% were seen once. Material: peripheral blood. These receptors all come from a woman older than 75 with acute or convalescent COVID-19.

J is TRBJ2-1 and V is TRBV7-2, with 11 bases fitting TRBD1. V trimming: 1 base; J trimming: 6 bases; junction bases outside the gene matches: 5. Germline loops: CDR1 SGHTA, CDR2 FQGNSA. CDR3 length equals 16 residues. The CDR3 nucleotides read TGTGCCAGCAGCTTAGTTGGGACAGGGGGTGGCAATGAGCAGTTCTTC. As protein: CASSLVGTGGGNEQFF.

The gene calls are TRBV4-1 and TRBJ1-6; 8 nucleotides agree with TRBD1. The trim removed 4 bases at V and 4 bases at J, leaving 21 bases unmatched. From germline, CDR1 is MGHRA and CDR2 YSYEKL. The length of the CDR3 is 21 residues. CDR3 in DNA: TGCGCCAGCAGCCCGCAGGGTGTCCGGGACAGGTATCCTACTTATAATTCACCCCTCCACTTT. Its protein product is CASSPQGVRDRYPTYNSPLHF.

This clone came up once. V and J are TRBV27 and TRBJ1-5; D not resolved. Germline values: CDR1 MNHEY, CDR2 SMNVEV (reference sequence). CDR3 length: 17 amino acids. The germline V and J ends were trimmed by 11 bases and 2 bases, with 25 bases remaining between them. In nucleotides, the CDR3 is TGTGCCGTAATCCAGGCCTTACGGCGTATCGGCAATCAGCCCCAGCATTTT. This translates into CAVIQALRRIGNQPQHF.

The chain joins TRBV2 to TRBJ2-7; TRBD2 agrees at 9 bases. CDR3 length equals 14 residues. Trimming took 7 bases from V and 2 from J; bases not matched to a gene: 6. The germline gives CDR1 SNHLY, CDR2 FYNNEI. CDR3 bases: TGTGCCAGCATGAGCAGCGGGGGGCCCTACGAGCAGTACTTC. It encodes CASMSSGGPYEQYF.

The V and J genes are TRBV5-1 and TRBJ2-7, with 11 bases fitting TRBD1. CDR3 length equals 13 residues. V lost 7 bases, J lost 0 bases, and 0 bases stayed unmatched. Germline CDR1 SGHRS, CDR2 YFSETQ. Here the CDR3 reads CASGTGGSYEQYF. DNA of the CDR3: TGCGCCAGCGGGACAGGGGGCTCCTACGAGCAGTACTTC. The full variable domain, its missing parts supplied by reference TRBV5-1 and TRBJ2-7, is KAGVTQTPRYLIKTRGQQVTLSCSPISGHRSVSWYQQTPGQGLQFLFEYFSETQRNKGNFPGRFSGRQFSNSRSEMNVSTLELGDSALYLCASGTGGSYEQYFGPGTRLTVT.

This clone was counted a single time. The chain links TRBV2 to TRBJ1-6; possible D gene TRBD1, 6 bases. Trimming cost V 8 bases and J 7 bases, with 18 bases left between them. Germline loops: CDR1 SNHLY, CDR2 FYNNEI. This CDR3 contains 15 residues. In nucleotides, the CDR3 is TGTGCCAGCGGGGTGTTAGGACAGCTCAATTCACCCCTCCACTTT. It codes for CASGVLGQLNSPLHF.

The chain couples TRBV25-1 to TRBJ1-1; weak D call: TRBD1 (6 bases). CDR3 length: 13 amino acids. V lost 5 bases, J lost 1 base, and 8 bases lay in between. Germline loops: CDR1 MGHDK, CDR2 SYGVNS. CDR3 region: CASSPTGNTEAFF. The CDR3 DNA follows: TGTGCCAGCAGTCCGACAGGGAACACTGAAGCTTTCTTT.

The chain combines TRBV19 with TRBJ1-1, with 7 bases fitting TRBD1. Trimming at V came to 6 bases and at J to 5 bases, leaving 3 bases not matched to a gene. The germline V gene encodes CDR1 LNHDA and CDR2 SQIVND (reference sequence). The CDR3 contains 12 residues. The CDR3 DNA is TGTGCCAGTAGAAGGGGGCGTACTGAAGCTTTCTTT. It encodes CASRRGRTEAFF.

The V call is TRBV4-2, the J call TRBJ1-2; possibly TRBD1 for D (6 bases). Deletions cut 5 bases from V and 0 bases from J, with 13 bases between. The germline V gene encodes CDR1 LGHNA and CDR2 YNFKEQ. CDR3 size: 15 residues. The chain's CDR3 is CASSVTGSSNYGYTF. CDR3 nucleotide sequence: TGTGCCAGCAGCGTGACAGGTTCGTCTAACTATGGCTACACCTTC.

The chain combines TRBV6-5 with TRBJ2-3; 9 bases line up with TRBD1. Trimming at V came to 1 base and at J to 1 base, leaving 0 bases not matched to a gene. Germline V gives CDR1 MNHEY, CDR2 SVGAGI. The CDR3 is 15 amino acids. The CDR3 is CASSYWDRGTDTQYF. The CDR3, as DNA: TGTGCCAGCAGTTACTGGGACAGGGGCACAGATACGCAGTATTTT.

The chain links TRBV6-1 to TRBJ1-5; D perhaps matches TRBD1 (5 bases). The CDR3 consists of 16 residues. Germline CDR1 MNHNS, CDR2 SASEGT. V was cut by 4 bases and J by 3 bases, with 16 bases left in between. CDR3 loop: CASSVGQGGVNQPQHF. CDR3 in DNA: TGTGCCAGCAGTGTCGGGCAGGGTGGGGTCAATCAGCCCCAGCATTTT.

The J gene is TRBJ1-1, the V gene TRBV11-2; D remains unclear. The germline gives CDR1 SGHAT, CDR2 FQNNGV. The CDR3 is 13 residues long. The V gene lost 3 bases and the J gene lost 10 bases, with 15 bases spanning the gap. The CDR3 loop is CASSLATVGGAFF. The CDR3 region has the DNA TGTGCCAGCAGCTTGGCCACAGTCGGAGGAGCTTTCTTT. Filled out from reference TRBV11-2 and TRBJ1-1, the complete variable domain reads EAGVAQSPRYKIIEKRQSVAFWCNPISGHATLYWYQQILGQGPKLLIQFQNNGVVDDSQLPKDRFSAERLKGVDSTLKIQPAKLEDSAVYLCASSLATVGGAFFGQGTRLTVV.

This clone came up once. The chain recombines TRBV27 with TRBJ2-7; 8 bases agree with TRBD2. CDR1 is MNHEY and CDR2 is SMNVEV in the germline V gene (reference sequence). The trim removed 6 bases at V and 4 bases at J, leaving 8 bases unmatched. The CDR3 is made up of 14 amino acids. The CDR3 sequence: CASSLGLAKYEQYF. CDR3 in DNA: TGTGCCAGCAGCCTAGGACTAGCCAAATACGAGCAGTACTTC.

The chain recombines TRBV11-2 with TRBJ1-6, with D perhaps matching TRBD1 (6 bases). The germline gives CDR1 SGHAT, CDR2 FQNNGV. CDR3 length: 14 amino acids. V lost 8 bases to trimming and J lost 7 bases, with 15 bases between them. CDR3 in amino acids: CASRREGGNSPLHF. The DNA for the CDR3 is TGTGCCAGCCGTAGGGAGGGGGGGAATTCACCCCTCCACTTT.

The J gene is TRBJ2-1, the V gene TRBV13; 11 positions match TRBD1. This CDR3 is built from 15 residues. The V and J ends lost 3 bases and 7 bases, in that order; junction bases with no gene match: 5. CDR1 and CDR2 (germline): PRHDT, FYEKMQ (reference sequence). For the CDR3, the DNA is TGTGCCAGCAGCTTCTCGGACAGGGGGCATAATGAGCAGTTCTTC. Protein: CASSFSDRGHNEQFF.

The rearrangement links TRBV2 to TRBJ1-1, with a weak D call TRBD1 (5 bases). With 4 bases removed from V and 0 bases from J, the gap between germline ends came to 12 bases. Germline values: CDR1 SNHLY, CDR2 FYNNEI. The CDR3 is 15 amino acids. This chain's CDR3 is CASSGREPMNTEAFF. The DNA of the CDR3 is TGTGCCAGCAGTGGCAGGGAACCCATGAACACTGAAGCTTTCTTT.

The chain is built from TRBV10-3 and TRBJ1-2, with 7 bases fitting TRBD1. Germline-derived CDR1 and CDR2 are ENHRY and SYGVKD. The CDR3 covers 16 residues. With V trimmed by 5 bases and J by 2 bases, 11 bases remained unmatched. CDR3 loop: CAISRGDSIVNYGYTF. The CDR3 DNA reads TGTGCCATCAGTCGAGGGGACAGCATTGTCAACTATGGCTACACCTTC.

CDR3 residues: CASRDRPNSGNTIYF. The CDR3 DNA is TGTGCCAGCCGAGACAGACCTAACTCTGGAAACACCATATATTTT. The genes are TRBV19 and TRBJ1-3; possible D gene TRBD1, 5 bases. The CDR3 has 15 amino acids. CDR1 LNHDA and CDR2 SQIVND come from the germline V gene (reference sequence). The V gene lost 9 bases and the J gene lost 0 bases, with 15 bases spanning the gap.

The chain uses TRBV7-2 and TRBJ2-5; TRBD1 matches 10 bases. V dropped 5 bases and J dropped 5; count of bases not matched to a gene: 5. Germline V gene data show CDR1 as SGHTA and CDR2 as FQGNSA. The CDR3 length is 14 residues. The CDR3 region has the DNA TGTGCCAGCAGCCCCGACAGGGGGCGTGAGACCCAGTACTTC. Amino acids: CASSPDRGRETQYF.

This chain joins TRBV6-6 and TRBJ2-3; 8 nucleotides align to TRBD2. Germline V gives CDR1 MNHNY, CDR2 SVGAGI (reference sequence). The CDR3 is 16 residues long. Trimming at V came to 4 bases and at J to 2 bases, leaving 8 bases not matched to a gene. For the CDR3, the DNA is TGTGCCAGCAGTTCAACACTAGCGGCAACCACAGATACGCAGTATTTT. Translated: CASSSTLAATTDTQYF.

The chain combines TRBV2 with TRBJ2-7; 8 nucleotides match TRBD1. J lost 2 bases, V lost 4 bases, and 4 bases had no gene match. The CDR3 length is 14 residues. In germline, CDR1 is SNHLY, CDR2 FYNNEI. DNA for the CDR3: TGTGCCAGCAGTGGAGGGACAGGAGCCTACGAGCAGTACTTC. As protein: CASSGGTGAYEQYF.

The chain joins TRBV7-6 to TRBJ2-7, with 7 positions matching TRBD2. Germline V lookup: CDR1 SGHVS, CDR2 FNYEAQ. V lost 2 bases, J lost 6 bases, and 7 bases stayed unmatched. The CDR3 has 14 residues. CDR3 in amino acids: CASSLTSREGEQYF. Here the CDR3 DNA reads TGTGCCAGCAGCTTAACATCCAGGGAGGGCGAGCAGTACTTC.

This rearrangement joins TRBV7-2 to TRBJ2-5, with 7 bases aligning to TRBD1. This CDR3 comprises 14 residues. From germline, CDR1 is SGHTA and CDR2 FQGNSA. Germline trimming cut 5 bases from V and 1 base from J; bases unmatched to any gene: 4. This CDR3 reads CASSPGTVQETQYF. DNA of the CDR3: TGTGCCAGCAGCCCCGGGACAGTCCAAGAGACCCAGTACTTC.

The chain links TRBV19 to TRBJ1-5; a weak D match, TRBD1 (5 bases). Trimming shortened V by 3 bases and J by 4 bases, and 13 bases separated the two germline ends. The CDR3 loop spans 15 amino acids. Germline V gives CDR1 LNHDA, CDR2 SQIVND (reference sequence). In DNA, the CDR3 is TGTGCCAGTAGTATGGCCAGGGCCCCTAATCAGCCCCAGCATTTT. This encodes CASSMARAPNQPQHF. The whole variable domain, filled in from reference TRBV19 and TRBJ1-5, reads DGGITQSPKYLFRKEGQNVTLSCEQNLNHDAMYWYRQDPGQGLRLIYYSQIVNDFQKGDIAEGYSVSREKKESFPLTVTSAQKNPTAFYLCASSMARAPNQPQHFGDGTRLSIL.

The V and J genes are TRBV10-2 and TRBJ2-3; TRBD2 matches 14 bases. The CDR3 is 16 residues long. J lost 5 bases, V lost 7 bases, and 8 bases had no gene match. Germline V gene sequence: CDR1 WSHSY, CDR2 SAAADI. CDR3 nucleotide sequence: TGCGCCAGCAAATCCGGGACTAGCGGGAGAGTAGATACGCAGTATTTT. Translated: CASKSGTSGRVDTQYF.

V is TRBV19 and J is TRBJ1-3, with TRBD1 identical over 8 bases. This CDR3 spans 17 amino acids. Trimming removed 4 bases from V and 0 bases from J; junction bases left unmatched: 8. The germline V gene has CDR1 LNHDA and CDR2 SQIVND (reference sequence). CDR3 region: CASSRQGTMDSGNTIYF. CDR3 nucleotide sequence: TGTGCCAGTAGTAGACAGGGGACGATGGACTCTGGAAACACCATATATTTT.

J is TRBJ2-7 and V is TRBV7-9; D might be TRBD2 (5 bases). CDR1 and CDR2 from the germline V gene are SEHNR and FQNEAQ (reference sequence). V lost 5 bases and J 2 bases, leaving 13 bases between the germline ends. The CDR3 runs 14 residues. The CDR3, as DNA: TGTGCCAGCAGCACCTCGGGAACCACCTACGAGCAGTACTTC. It codes for CASSTSGTTYEQYF.

The V gene is TRBV3-1 (or the pseudogene TRBV3-2), the J gene TRBJ1-1; D is ambiguous. The CDR3 loop spans 13 amino acids. Germline lookup yields CDR1 LGHDT and CDR2 YNNKEL (reference sequence). V lost 4 bases and J lost 3, with 9 bases in between. CDR3: CASSLNRDTEAFF. In DNA, the CDR3 is TGTGCCAGCAGCCTAAACAGAGACACTGAAGCTTTCTTT.

The V and J genes are TRBV29-1 and TRBJ1-1; the D gene is possibly TRBD1 (6 bases). The CDR3 sequence is 12 residues long. V dropped 5 bases and J dropped 4 bases, with 11 bases sitting between them. Germline-derived CDR1 and CDR2 are SQVTM and ANQGSEA. The chain's CDR3 is CSVMQGRTEAFF. The DNA of the CDR3 is TGCAGCGTTATGCAGGGGCGCACTGAAGCTTTCTTT.